Sequencing of this T cell receptor (beta chain) was carried out in a study of CD8 T cells in Susac syndrome. The CDR3 contains 14 residues. Germline assignment: CDR1 SQVTM and CDR2 ANQGSEA. V lost 1 base, J lost 10 bases, and 19 bases lay in between. RNA amounts of 0.5 to 1 ug underwent reverse transcription with random hexamers. Using its own MiXCR run on the immunoSEQ multiplex PCR reads, TCRdb lists one record per CDR3 protein. The table records 160,000 or so distinct CDR3 sequences, 85% to 95% of them present only once. The genes are TRBV29-1 and TRBJ1-2; maybe TRBD1 (6 bases). The material sequenced was CD4+ T cells from PBMCs. The sequence was obtained from a human donor in good health. CDR3 bases: TGCAGCGTTGAAGCGTACAGGGAAAGCCCCCTCTACACCTTC. Amino acid sequence: CSVEAYRESPLYTF.